These 24 T cell receptor beta chains came from one sample sequenced in a study of metastatic and nonmetastatic thyroid tumors. Thyroid surgery was performed in patients who had received no treatment beforehand. TCRdb re-called the PCR reads via MiXCR. The sample has 6,000 to 7,000 clones; just under 30% are singletons. The sequenced sample consisted of tumor tissue. The receptors come from a female donor with papillary thyroid cancer or a benign thyroid nodule (not recorded which). Some clones in this sample may be carry-over from other donors' samples.

A few counts support this clone. This rearrangement joins TRBV6-1 to TRBJ2-7; D is possibly TRBD2 (6 bases). The CDR3 is 14 amino acids. Germline CDR1 reads MNHNS; CDR2 reads SASEGT. Trimming shortened V by 1 base and J by 3 bases, and 10 bases separated the two germline ends. This CDR3 reads CASSEELAIYEQYF. DNA of the CDR3: TGTGCCAGCAGTGAAGAACTAGCCATCTACGAGCAGTACTTC.

V and J are TRBV11-2 and TRBJ2-6; TRBD1 aligns across 9 bases. V gave up 5 bases and J gave up 4 bases; unmatched junction bases: 15. The CDR3 loop spans 19 amino acids. Germline CDR1 is SGHAT and CDR2 is FQNNGV. The CDR3 bases are TGTGCCAGCAGCCTACGAGGGTCCGGGACAGGGAAAGGGGCCAACGTCCTGACTTTC. Translated: CASSLRGSGTGKGANVLTF.

This clone has only a few counts. The chain is built from TRBV6-4 and TRBJ2-1; 12 bases match TRBD2. Trimming at V came to 0 bases and at J to 6 bases, leaving 0 bases not matched to a gene. CDR3 length equals 15 residues. From germline, CDR1 is MRHNA and CDR2 SNTAGT. CDR3 bases: TGTGCCAGCAGTGACTCGACTAGCGGGAGCAATGAGCAGTTCTTC. Translating gives CASSDSTSGSNEQFF.

This clone is classed as medium-sized. The rearrangement links TRBV19 to TRBJ1-2, with 8 positions matching TRBD1. Per germline, CDR1 LNHDA and CDR2 SQIVND (reference sequence). After removal of 4 bases from V and 3 bases from J, the junction contained 7 bases not matched to a gene. The CDR3 consists of 15 residues. The CDR3, as DNA: TGTGCCAGTAGTAGTTCGGGACAGGAGTACTATGGCTACACCTTC. Its protein is CASSSSGQEYYGYTF.

This clone appeared once. The chain is built from TRBV7-2 and TRBJ2-3; tentative D call: TRBD2 (6 bases). The germline V gene has CDR1 SGHTA and CDR2 FQGNSA. The CDR3 runs 13 residues. V lost 5 bases and J 6 bases, leaving 12 bases between the germline ends. CDR3 bases: TGTGCCAGCAGCCGCGGGGTACTGGATACGCAGTATTTT. It specifies CASSRGVLDTQYF.

This clone has a handful of counts. The V gene is TRBV6-5, the J gene TRBJ1-6; perhaps TRBD1 as D (5 bases). The length of the CDR3 is 14 residues. Per the germline V gene, CDR1 is MNHEY and CDR2 is SVGAGI. V was pared by 8 bases and J by 6 bases, with 14 bases between. The CDR3 DNA follows: TGTGCCAGCGGTTCAAGGGGAATTAATTCACCCCTCCACTTT. Amino acid sequence: CASGSRGINSPLHF.

This clone is medium-sized (0.01 to 0.1%) in the sample. The chain recombines TRBV7-2 with TRBJ2-3; D may match TRBD1 or TRBD2 (6 bases each). The CDR3 sequence is 16 residues long. The germline V gene has CDR1 SGHTA and CDR2 FQGNSA. Between the trimmed V and J ends, which lost 4 bases and 6 bases, there was a span of 20 bases. The DNA for the CDR3 is TGTGCCAGCAGCTACCCTCGTGACGGGGGCCGGGATACGCAGTATTTT. It encodes CASSYPRDGGRDTQYF.

By proportion, this clone is medium-sized (0.01 to 0.1%). The V call is TRBV7-2, the J call TRBJ2-3; D is possibly TRBD1 (6 bases). Germline V gives CDR1 SGHTA, CDR2 FQGNSA. V gave up 0 bases and J gave up 4 bases, with 23 bases separating them. The CDR3 runs to 19 residues. In nucleotides, the CDR3 is TGTGCCAGCAGCTTAGCGGCCAGGGGATCGCGGTACGTCGCAGATACGCAGTATTTT. Amino acids: CASSLAARGSRYVADTQYF.

This clone is deemed medium-sized (0.01 to 0.1%). The chain combines TRBV30 with TRBJ2-6, with a weak D call TRBD2 (5 bases). Germline V CDR1 and CDR2: GTSNPN, SVGIG (reference sequence). This CDR3 contains 14 residues. Trimming removed 1 base from V and 4 bases from J, with 8 bases in between. CDR3 region: CAWSAGSGANVLTF. DNA for the CDR3: TGTGCCTGGAGTGCGGGGTCCGGGGCCAACGTCCTGACTTTC.

This clone was detected only a few times. V usage is TRBV27 and J usage is TRBJ2-1; D unclear. Germline V gene lookup returns CDR1 MNHEY and CDR2 SMNVEV (reference sequence). V was trimmed by 3 bases and J by 7 bases, leaving 4 bases between them. The CDR3 is 11 residues long. CDR3 sequence (DNA): TGTGCCAGCAGTTTGCGGAATGAGCAGTTCTTC. It codes for CASSLRNEQFF.

This clone was observed at least ten times. The V gene is TRBV6-1, the J gene TRBJ2-3, with a possible D match to TRBD1 (7 bases). V was trimmed by 2 bases and J by 2 bases, leaving 14 bases between them. The CDR3 extends over 16 amino acids. Germline V gene data show CDR1 as MNHNS and CDR2 as SASEGT. Here the CDR3 DNA reads TGTGCCAGCAGTGAAAGCCAGGGGGGCCTCACAGATACGCAGTATTTT. Translation: CASSESQGGLTDTQYF.

This clone turned up a few times. The rearrangement links TRBV28 to TRBJ1-2; no definite D call. This CDR3 comprises 11 residues. CDR1 and CDR2 from the germline V gene are MDHEN and SYDVKM. V lost 5 bases to trimming and J lost 4 bases, with 5 bases between them. DNA for the CDR3: TGTGCCAGCAGTACGGTCTATGGCTACACCTTC. This codes for CASSTVYGYTF.

This clone is termed medium-sized. J is TRBJ2-7 and V is TRBV7-6, with 8 bases identical to TRBD2. CDR3 length: 15 amino acids. From germline, CDR1 is SGHVS and CDR2 FNYEAQ. The V segment lost 2 bases and the J segment 7 bases; nucleotides outside the gene matches: 10. The CDR3 loop reads CASSLRREALGEQYF. As DNA, the CDR3 is TGTGCCAGCAGCTTAAGGCGGGAGGCCCTGGGGGAGCAGTACTTC.

The chain employs TRBV6-2 or TRBV6-3 and TRBJ2-7, with a possible D match to TRBD2 (5 bases). The CDR3 has 15 residues. V gave up 2 bases and J gave up 0 bases, with 11 bases separating them. Germline loops: CDR1 MNHEY, CDR2 SVGEGT. The CDR3 coding sequence is TGTGCCAGCAGTTACGCCGGGAAGAGCTCCTACGAGCAGTACTTC. Translating it yields CASSYAGKSSYEQYF.

The rearrangement uses TRBV11-1 and TRBJ2-7; maybe TRBD2 (6 bases). This CDR3 region has 16 residues. CDR1 and CDR2 from the germline V gene are SGHAT and FQDESV (reference sequence). The ends were cut back, 5 bases at V and 0 bases at J, with 17 bases in the middle. The DNA for the CDR3 is TGTGCCAGCAGCCGGGGTGTGGAGGGCTACTCCTACGAGCAGTACTTC. This encodes CASSRGVEGYSYEQYF.

By frequency in the sample, this clone is medium-sized. Other DNA sequences in this sample translate to the same CDR3. This sequence joins TRBV28 and TRBJ2-5, with no clear D. The germline V gene encodes CDR1 MDHEN and CDR2 SYDVKM. The CDR3 runs to 12 residues. Trimming pared 1 base from V and 5 bases from J, leaving 5 bases between. The CDR3 DNA is TGTGCCAGCAGTTTATATGGGGAGACCCAGTACTTC. This sequence encodes CASSLYGETQYF.

This clone was counted between two and nine times. The conserved phenylalanine or tryptophan is not found at the CDR3 terminus, so this likely reflects a read error. The V and J genes are TRBV6-1 and TRBJ2-5; 11 nucleotides match TRBD1. Germline CDR1 reads MNHNS; CDR2 reads SASEGT. This CDR3 contains 15 residues. CDR3 in DNA: TGTGTCAGCAGCCAAAGGACAGGGGGCGAGGAGACCCAGTACCTC. Amino acid sequence: CVSSQRTGGEETQYL.

The chain uses TRBV6-4 and TRBJ2-2; unclear D gene. Looked up from germline, CDR1 is MRHNA and CDR2 is SNTAGT. The CDR3 runs 13 residues. Trimming shortened V by 6 bases and J by 5 bases, and 10 bases separated the two germline ends. The CDR3 loop is CASSGTETGELFF. CDR3 sequence (DNA): TGTGCCAGCAGCGGAACGGAAACCGGGGAGCTGTTTTTT.

By proportion, this clone is medium-sized. The chain couples TRBV27 to TRBJ2-7; TRBD1 or TRBD2 may be the D gene (5 bases each). This CDR3 spans 14 amino acids. Germline V gene lookup returns CDR1 MNHEY and CDR2 SMNVEV (reference sequence). Trimming removed 11 bases at V and 1 base at J, with 18 bases between. In DNA, the CDR3 is TGTGCCGGCACCCGGGATGGGGGTTCCTACGAGCAGTACTTC. Translation gives CAGTRDGGSYEQYF.

This clone appeared a few times. V gene TRBV2 combines with J gene TRBJ1-6; the D gene is possibly TRBD1 (6 bases). The CDR3 extends over 15 amino acids. The germline V gene encodes CDR1 SNHLY and CDR2 FYNNEI. V dropped 1 base and J dropped 6 bases, with 10 bases sitting between them. CDR3 sequence reads: CASSEEPGVNSPLHF. DNA of the CDR3: TGTGCCAGCAGTGAAGAACCAGGGGTTAATTCACCCCTCCACTTT.

This clone has a handful of counts. The chain recombines TRBV6-4 with TRBJ2-7; 9 bases are shared with TRBD1. With V trimmed by 8 bases and J by 6 bases, 14 bases remained unmatched. The CDR3 consists of 15 residues. CDR1 MRHNA and CDR2 SNTAGT come from the germline V gene. The CDR3 here is CASLQRDRVNGEQYF. CDR3 in DNA: TGTGCCAGCCTCCAAAGGGACAGGGTTAACGGCGAGCAGTACTTC.

The chain recombines TRBV11-1 with TRBJ2-1; 13 nucleotides align to TRBD2. This CDR3 has 17 amino acids. The germline V gene has CDR1 SGHAT and CDR2 FQDESV (reference sequence). V trimming: 5 bases; J trimming: 3 bases; junction bases outside the gene matches: 7. The CDR3 sequence: CASSPRTSGGFYNEQFF. The CDR3 bases are TGTGCCAGCAGCCCCCGGACTAGCGGGGGATTCTACAATGAGCAGTTCTTC.

This clone ranks as large. This chain links TRBV27 with TRBJ1-2, with 7 bases fitting TRBD1. The CDR3 is 14 amino acids. The V segment lost 6 bases and the J segment 5 bases; nucleotides outside the gene matches: 9. Germline V CDR1 and CDR2: MNHEY, SMNVEV (reference sequence). The CDR3 region is CASSIMGQNYGYTF. The CDR3 region has the DNA TGTGCCAGCAGCATCATGGGACAGAATTATGGCTACACCTTC.

The V call is TRBV5-4, the J call TRBJ2-3; 12 bases line up with TRBD2. Germline V CDR1 and CDR2: SGHNT, YYREEE (reference sequence). The junction had 8 bases not matched to a gene; V was cut back by 0 bases and J by 6 bases. The CDR3 sequence is 17 residues long. CDR3 region: CASSLAPLAGGPDTQYF. The CDR3 nucleotides are TGTGCCAGCAGCTTGGCCCCTCTAGCGGGAGGGCCGGATACGCAGTATTTT.